These 4 T cell receptor beta chains originate from one sample sequenced in a study of cytomegalovirus exposure and HLA in healthy donors. The PCR ran on 60 Vbeta and 13 Jbeta primers. Profiled with immunoSEQ multiplex PCR; TCRdb holds only in-frame clones, not every one. The sample records under 200,000 clones, about four fifths being singletons. The sample consisted of PBMCs. The receptors stem from a male donor in good health and CMV-seropositive.

The V gene is TRBV25-1, the J gene TRBJ2-5, with 9 nucleotides matching TRBD2. The trim removed 3 bases at V and 3 bases at J, leaving 5 bases unmatched. CDR3 length: 15 amino acids. Germline assignment: CDR1 MGHDK and CDR2 SYGVNS. The DNA of the CDR3 is TGTGCCAGCAGTGAGTTAGCGGGGGTAAAAGAGACCCAGTACTTC. As protein: CASSELAGVKETQYF.

The chain employs TRBV15 and TRBJ1-1, with D perhaps matching TRBD1 (5 bases). Germline V gives CDR1 LNHNV, CDR2 YYDKDF (reference sequence). The CDR3 runs 11 residues. Trimming removed 6 bases from V and 4 bases from J, with 6 bases in between. The CDR3, as DNA: TGTGCCACCAGTCAGGGCACTGAAGCTTTCTTT. Encoded protein: CATSQGTEAFF.

The gene calls are TRBV7-3 and TRBJ1-1, with D unresolved. The CDR3 sequence is 13 residues long. In germline, CDR1 is SGHTA, CDR2 FQGTGA. V gave up 3 bases and J gave up 1 base, with 6 bases separating them. CDR3 protein: CASSLNRNTEAFF. CDR3 DNA: TGTGCCAGCAGCTTGAACAGGAACACTGAAGCTTTCTTT.

This clone was found a few times. The chain carries TRBV28 and TRBJ2-6; no reliable D call. V lost 1 base, J lost 0 bases, and 4 bases lay in between. Germline-derived CDR1 and CDR2 are MDHEN and SYDVKM. The CDR3 runs 15 residues. This CDR3 reads CASSLSGSGANVLTF. CDR3 DNA: TGTGCCAGCAGTTTATCCGGCTCTGGGGCCAACGTCCTGACTTTC. Variable domain in full (rest from reference TRBV28 and TRBJ2-6): DVKVTQSSRYLVKRTGEKVFLECVQDMDHENMFWYRQDPGLGLRLIYFSYDVKMKEKGDIPEGYSVSREKKERFSLILESASTNQTSMYLCASSLSGSGANVLTFGAGSRLTVL.